This is a list of T cell receptor beta chains from one sample in a study of cytomegalovirus exposure and HLA in healthy donors. This table comes from immunoSEQ multiplex PCR, and its TCRdb copy is limited to in-frame clones, with some not included. This sample has some 170,000 clones, with just over 70% found just once. The sequencing input was PBMCs. All receptors come from a human donor in good health. Both conserved end residues are part of each CDR3. D genes are given only for firm matches. Clone size is not always given. Where it is, it says once, few, many or a class for expanded clones.

TRBJ1-1 | TRBV18 | - | - | CASSPQGLGEAFF | TGTGCCAGCTCACCACAGGGGCTGGGTGAAGCTTTCTTT
TRBJ2-1 | TRBV27 | TRBD2 | - | CASSSLTSGGTQVGNEQFF | TGTGCCAGCAGTTCGTTGACTAGCGGGGGCACCCAGGTGGGCAATGAGCAGTTCTTC
TRBJ1-4 | TRBV6-1 | - | few | CASSEGSAATNEKLFF | TGTGCCAGCAGTGAAGGGTCAGCGGCAACTAATGAAAAACTGTTTTTT
TRBJ1-2 | TRBV2 | TRBD1 | - | CASNPGQGMNYGYTF | TGTGCCAGCAATCCGGGACAGGGGATGAACTATGGCTACACCTTC
TRBJ1-6 | TRBV6-5 | - | few | CASSYGRDTNSPLHF | TGTGCCAGCAGTTACGGCCGGGACACTAATTCACCCCTCCACTTT
TRBJ2-7 | TRBV6-1 | TRBD1 | few | CASSPPGQGAYEQYF | TGTGCCAGCAGTCCACCGGGACAGGGGGCCTACGAGCAGTACTTC
TRBJ1-5 | TRBV11-2 | - | - | CASSSIRGGGGMPQHF | TGTGCCAGCAGCTCTATTAGGGGGGGAGGGGGGATGCCCCAGCATTTT
TRBJ1-2 | TRBV30 | - | few | CAWSASGEYGYTF | TGTGCCTGGAGTGCATCAGGGGAATATGGCTACACCTTC
TRBJ1-2 | TRBV6-5 | - | - | CASYREPLDGYTF | TGTGCCAGCTACCGGGAGCCCCTCGATGGCTACACCTTC
TRBJ1-1 | TRBV11-3 | TRBD1 | - | CASSGRDSGSTEAFF | TGTGCCAGCAGCGGGAGGGACAGCGGGAGCACTGAAGCTTTCTTT
TRBJ2-1 | TRBV6-6 | - | - | CASSFAGGSYNEQFF | TGTGCCAGCAGTTTTGCAGGGGGGTCCTACAATGAGCAGTTCTTC
TRBJ1-2 | TRBV7-3 | - | - | CASSPETNYGYTF | TGTGCCAGCAGCCCAGAAACTAACTATGGCTACACCTTC
TRBJ2-3 | TRBV5-4 | - | - | CASSSTTSTDTQYF | TGTGCCAGCAGCTCGACGACTAGCACAGATACGCAGTATTTT
TRBJ2-7 | TRBV18 | TRBD1 | - | CASSPDSGQGSDEQYF | TGTGCCAGCTCACCCGACTCGGGACAGGGGTCTGACGAGCAGTACTTC
TRBJ2-2 | TRBV9 | - | - | CASQSRANTGELFF | TGTGCCAGTCAATCTAGAGCGAACACCGGGGAGCTGTTTTTT
TRBJ1-5 | TRBV5-8 | TRBD1 | - | CASSPGQGLTQPQHF | TGTGCCAGCAGTCCGGGACAGGGGTTGACTCAGCCCCAGCATTTT
TRBJ2-7 | TRBV7-2 | TRBD2 | few | CASTPLGLAGFSPYYEQYF | TGTGCCAGCACCCCGTTGGGGCTAGCGGGGTTTTCGCCTTACTACGAGCAGTACTTC
TRBJ2-1 | TRBV13 | - | - | CASSQPRQAPRLTYNEQFF | TGTGCCAGCAGCCAACCCCGGCAGGCACCTCGTCTTACCTACAATGAGCAGTTCTTC
TRBJ1-2 | TRBV18 | - | - | CASSADGQERGYTF | TGTGCCAGCTCAGCAGATGGGCAAGAACGCGGCTACACCTTC
TRBJ2-7 | TRBV7-3 | TRBD2 | - | CASSLGGGDEQYF | TGTGCCAGCAGCTTGGGGGGAGGGGACGAGCAGTACTTC
TRBJ2-3 | TRBV9 | TRBD2 | - | CASSVPTAGGRNPAAITDTQYF | TGTGCCAGCAGCGTCCCAACCGCGGGGGGGCGAAACCCAGCTGCAATCACAGATACGCAGTATTTT
TRBJ2-7 | TRBV5-1 | TRBD2 | - | CASWPQVGGGAYEQYF | TGCGCCAGCTGGCCCCAAGTGGGCGGGGGGGCTTACGAGCAGTACTTC
TRBJ1-1 | TRBV6-1 | TRBD1 | - | CATEGARNTEAFF | TGTGCCACCGAGGGGGCTCGGAACACTGAAGCTTTCTTT
TRBJ1-3 | TRBV7-9 | - | few | CATRQAGNTIYF | TGTGCCACCAGGCAGGCAGGAAACACCATATATTTT
TRBJ2-1 | TRBV6-5 | TRBD1 | once | CASSPGRGPYNEQFF | TGTGCCAGCAGCCCCGGTAGGGGGCCATACAATGAGCAGTTCTTC
TRBJ2-3 | TRBV9 | - | - | CASSSGTTSTDTQYF | TGTGCCAGCAGCTCGGGGACAACTAGCACAGATACGCAGTATTTT
TRBJ1-5 | TRBV21-1 | - | - | CASSKLGRGGCGSQPQHF | TGTGCCAGCAGCAAACTCGGACGGGGGGGCTGTGGTTCACAGCCCCAGCATTTT
TRBJ2-1 | TRBV7-9 | - | few | CASSLEIGTEQFF | TGTGCCAGCAGCTTAGAGATAGGGACAGAGCAGTTCTTC
TRBJ1-2 | TRBV7-8 | TRBD1 | - | CASSRGTGGNYGYTF | TGTGCCAGCAGCCGGGGGACAGGGGGAAACTATGGCTACACCTTC
TRBJ1-1 | TRBV7-2 | TRBD1 | - | CASSFTGGRDTEAFF | TGTGCCAGCAGCTTTACAGGGGGCCGGGACACTGAAGCTTTCTTT
TRBJ1-1 | TRBV4-1 | - | - | CASSQDYGQGAFF | TGCGCCAGCAGCCAAGATTATGGTCAGGGGGCTTTCTTT
TRBJ1-1 | TRBV6-1 | - | - | CASSDSRLEAFF | TGTGCCAGCAGTGACTCCAGGCTTGAAGCTTTCTTT
TRBJ2-3 | TRBV9 | TRBD2 | - | CASSVSGEDTQYF | TGTGCCAGCAGCGTTAGCGGGGAAGATACGCAGTATTTT
TRBJ1-1 | TRBV19 | - | - | CASSIAAGGNTEAFF | TGTGCCAGTAGTATAGCGGCAGGAGGGAACACTGAAGCTTTCTTT
TRBJ2-7 | TRBV5-6 | - | - | CASTPVRGPYEQYF | TGTGCCAGCACCCCCGTCAGGGGCCCCTACGAGCAGTACTTC
TRBJ1-2 | TRBV7-9 | TRBD1 | - | CASSLISTGGNYGYTF | TGTGCCAGCAGCTTAATTTCGACAGGGGGCAACTATGGCTACACCTTC
TRBJ2-2 | TRBV9 | - | - | CASSEQDYGELFF | TGTGCCAGCAGCGAACAGGATTACGGGGAGCTGTTTTTT
TRBJ1-3 | TRBV10-3 | - | - | CAISESIAGTTGNTIYF | TGTGCCATCAGTGAGTCGATAGCTGGGACAACAGGAAACACCATATATTTT
TRBJ2-5 | TRBV27 | - | - | CASSFTRQETQYF | TGTGCCAGCAGTTTCACGAGACAAGAGACCCAGTACTTC
TRBJ2-2 | TRBV9 | - | - | CASSVGEGGTTAGELFF | TGTGCCAGCAGCGTAGGGGAGGGGGGGACTACGGCCGGGGAGCTGTTTTTT
TRBJ2-7 | TRBV13 | TRBD2 | - | CASSFGGWGLAGLISYEQYF | TGTGCCAGCAGCTTCGGCGGTTGGGGACTAGCGGGGCTAATCTCCTACGAGCAGTACTTC
TRBJ2-3 | TRBV27 | - | few | CASSLSGSFTDTQYF | TGTGCCAGCAGTTTATCGGGGAGCTTTACAGATACGCAGTATTTT
TRBJ1-1 | TRBV7-6 | - | - | CASSLERSTEAFF | TGTGCCAGCAGCTTAGAGCGATCCACTGAAGCTTTCTTT
TRBJ2-7 | TRBV4-3 | - | few | CASSQDRRGPPYEQYF | TGCGCCAGCAGCCAAGACCGGCGGGGGCCACCCTACGAGCAGTACTTC
TRBJ2-3 | TRBV7-2 | - | once | CASSPWTSTDTQYF | TGTGCCAGCAGCCCATGGACTAGCACAGATACGCAGTATTTT